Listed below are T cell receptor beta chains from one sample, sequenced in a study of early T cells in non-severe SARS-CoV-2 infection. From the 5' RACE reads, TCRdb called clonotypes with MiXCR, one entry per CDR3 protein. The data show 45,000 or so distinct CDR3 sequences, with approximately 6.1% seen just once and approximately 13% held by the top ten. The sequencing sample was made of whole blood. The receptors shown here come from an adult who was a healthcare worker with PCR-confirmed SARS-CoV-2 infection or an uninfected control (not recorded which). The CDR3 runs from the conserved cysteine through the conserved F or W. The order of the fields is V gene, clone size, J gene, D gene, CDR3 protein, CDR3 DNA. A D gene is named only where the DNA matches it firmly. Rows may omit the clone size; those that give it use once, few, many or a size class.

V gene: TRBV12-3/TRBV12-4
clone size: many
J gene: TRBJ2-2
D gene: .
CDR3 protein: CASGMRGNTGELFF
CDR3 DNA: TGTGCCAGCGGCATGAGAGGGAACACCGGGGAGCTGTTTTTT

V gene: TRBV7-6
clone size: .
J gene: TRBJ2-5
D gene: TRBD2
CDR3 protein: CASSLARSSGGKETQYF
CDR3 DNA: TGTGCCAGCAGCTTAGCGCGATCTAGCGGGGGAAAAGAGACCCAGTACTTC

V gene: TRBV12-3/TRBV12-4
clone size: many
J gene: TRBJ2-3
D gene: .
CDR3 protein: CASSLARTLSTDTQYF
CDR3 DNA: TGTGCCAGCAGTTTAGCCCGGACACTCAGCACAGATACGCAGTATTTT

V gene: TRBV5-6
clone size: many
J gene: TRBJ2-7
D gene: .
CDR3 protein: CASSWGQAVYEQYF
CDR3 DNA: TGTGCCAGCAGCTGGGGACAAGCAGTGTACGAGCAGTACTTC

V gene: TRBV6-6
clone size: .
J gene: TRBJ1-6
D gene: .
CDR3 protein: CASNPGGENSPLHF
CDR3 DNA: TGTGCCAGCAATCCGGGGGGCGAAAATTCACCCCTCCACTTT

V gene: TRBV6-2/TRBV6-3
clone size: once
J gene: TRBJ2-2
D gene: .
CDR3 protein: CASSYEVGKQGFTGELFF
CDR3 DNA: TGTGCCAGCAGTTACGAGGTTGGAAAACAGGGTTTCACCGGGGAGCTGTTTTTT

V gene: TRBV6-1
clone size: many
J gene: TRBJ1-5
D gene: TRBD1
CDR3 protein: CASSDWDSAANQPQHF
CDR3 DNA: TGTGCCAGCAGTGACTGGGACAGCGCCGCGAATCAGCCCCAGCATTTT

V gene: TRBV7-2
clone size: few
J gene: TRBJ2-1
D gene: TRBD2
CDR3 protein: CASSSLAGDYNEQFF
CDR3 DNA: TGTGCCAGCAGCTCACTAGCGGGGGATTACAATGAGCAGTTCTTC

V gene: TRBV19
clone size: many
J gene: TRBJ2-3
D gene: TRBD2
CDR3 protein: CASSIGAGVRTDTQYF
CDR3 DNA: TGTGCCAGTAGTATCGGGGCGGGAGTTAGGACAGATACGCAGTATTTT

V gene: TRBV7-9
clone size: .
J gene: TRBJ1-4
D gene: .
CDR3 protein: CASSGGRQLNEKLFF
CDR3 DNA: TGTGCCAGCAGCGGAGGGCGGCAGCTTAATGAAAAACTGTTTTTT

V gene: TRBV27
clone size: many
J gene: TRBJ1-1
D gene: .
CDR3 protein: CASSFQYSGNTEAFF
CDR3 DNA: TGTGCCAGCAGTTTTCAATACAGTGGGAACACTGAAGCTTTCTTT

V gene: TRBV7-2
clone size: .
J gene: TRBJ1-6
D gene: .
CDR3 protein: CASSTRPAYNSLLHF
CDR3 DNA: TGTGCCAGCAGCACAAGGCCGGCCTATAATTCACTCCTCCACTTT

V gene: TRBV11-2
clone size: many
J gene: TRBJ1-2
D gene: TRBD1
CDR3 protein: CASSFGQGSDYGYTF
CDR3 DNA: TGTGCCAGCAGCTTTGGACAGGGATCTGACTATGGCTACACCTTC

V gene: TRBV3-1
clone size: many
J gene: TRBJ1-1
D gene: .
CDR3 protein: CASSHRSWGMNTEAFF
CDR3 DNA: TGTGCCAGCAGCCATCGGTCCTGGGGAATGAACACTGAAGCTTTCTTT

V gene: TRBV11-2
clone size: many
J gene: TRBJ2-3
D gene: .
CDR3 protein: CASSLGRAVDTQYF
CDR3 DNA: TGTGCCAGCAGTCTGGGCAGGGCGGTAGATACGCAGTATTTT

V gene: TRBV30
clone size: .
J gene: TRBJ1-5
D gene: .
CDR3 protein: CAWSVGTINQPQHF
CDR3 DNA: TGTGCCTGGAGTGTAGGGACCATCAATCAGCCCCAGCATTTT

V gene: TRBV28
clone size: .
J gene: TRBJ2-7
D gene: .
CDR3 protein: CASSLPGSSYEQYF
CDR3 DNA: TGTGCCAGCAGTTTACCTGGGAGCTCCTACGAGCAGTACTTC

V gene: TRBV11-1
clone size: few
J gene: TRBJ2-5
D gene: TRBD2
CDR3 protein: CASSPQLGGGETQYF
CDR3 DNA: TGTGCCAGCAGCCCCCAGTTGGGGGGAGGGGAGACCCAGTACTTC

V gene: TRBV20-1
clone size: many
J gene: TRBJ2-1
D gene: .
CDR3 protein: CSASDSGSPYNEQFF
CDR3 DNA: TGCAGTGCTAGCGATAGCGGTTCTCCCTACAATGAGCAGTTCTTC

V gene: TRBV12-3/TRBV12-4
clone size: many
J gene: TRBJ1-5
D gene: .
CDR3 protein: CASSLGASQPQHF
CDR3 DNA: TGTGCCAGCAGTTTAGGAGCCTCTCAGCCCCAGCATTTT

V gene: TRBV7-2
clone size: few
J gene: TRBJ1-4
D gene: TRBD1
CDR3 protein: CASSQTGGLFRNEKLFF
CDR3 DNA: TGTGCCAGCAGTCAGACAGGGGGTTTATTTCGAAATGAAAAACTGTTTTTT

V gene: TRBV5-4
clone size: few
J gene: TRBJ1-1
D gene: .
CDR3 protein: CASSIRTDPGEAFF
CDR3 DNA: TGTGCCAGCAGCATTCGGACTGACCCTGGGGAGGCTTTCTTT

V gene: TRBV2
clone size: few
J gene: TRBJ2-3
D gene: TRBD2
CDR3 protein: CASSESGGGTDTQYF
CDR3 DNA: TGTGCCAGCAGTGAAAGCGGGGGAGGCACAGATACGCAGTATTTT

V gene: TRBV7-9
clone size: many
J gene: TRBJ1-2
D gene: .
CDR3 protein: CASSLGQERANYGYTF
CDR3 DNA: TGTGCCAGCAGCTTAGGGCAGGAACGGGCTAACTATGGCTACACCTTC

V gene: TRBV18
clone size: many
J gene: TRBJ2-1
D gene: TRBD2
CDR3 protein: CASSPLTSGGYSYNEQFF
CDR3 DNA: TGTGCCAGCTCACCACTGACTAGCGGGGGCTACTCCTACAATGAGCAGTTCTTC

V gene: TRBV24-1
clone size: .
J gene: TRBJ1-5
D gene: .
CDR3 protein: CATSDYSGNQPQHF
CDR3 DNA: TGTGCCACCAGTGATTACAGTGGCAATCAGCCCCAGCATTTT

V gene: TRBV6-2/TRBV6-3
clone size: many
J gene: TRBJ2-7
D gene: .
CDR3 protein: CASSHGGLTNEQYF
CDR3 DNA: TGTGCCAGCAGCCACGGGGGTTTAACAAACGAGCAGTACTTC

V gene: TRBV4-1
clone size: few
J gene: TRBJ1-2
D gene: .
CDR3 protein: CASSQEGGNLGYTF
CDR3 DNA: TGCGCCAGCAGCCAAGAAGGGGGGAATCTTGGCTACACCTTC

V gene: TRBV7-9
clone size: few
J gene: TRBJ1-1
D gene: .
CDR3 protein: CASSSSPLSGNTEAFF
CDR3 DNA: TGTGCCAGCAGCTCAAGCCCGTTGTCAGGGAACACTGAAGCTTTCTTT

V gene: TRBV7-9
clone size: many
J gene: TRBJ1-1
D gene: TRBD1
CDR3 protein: CASSSPRGGLNTEAFF
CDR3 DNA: TGTGCCAGCAGCTCACCCAGGGGGGGGCTGAACACTGAAGCTTTCTTT

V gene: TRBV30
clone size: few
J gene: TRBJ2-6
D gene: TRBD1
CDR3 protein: CAWRTGGGGANVLTF
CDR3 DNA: TGTGCCTGGAGGACAGGGGGAGGTGGGGCCAACGTCCTGACTTTC

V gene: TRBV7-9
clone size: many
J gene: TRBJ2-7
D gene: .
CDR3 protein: CASSPGGRRLEQYF
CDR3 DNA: TGTGCCAGCAGCCCCGGGGGACGGCGCCTCGAGCAGTACTTC

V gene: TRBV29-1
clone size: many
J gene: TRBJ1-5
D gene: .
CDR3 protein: CSVGTQRGAQHF
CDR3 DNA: TGCAGCGTAGGGACCCAACGGGGGGCCCAGCATTTT

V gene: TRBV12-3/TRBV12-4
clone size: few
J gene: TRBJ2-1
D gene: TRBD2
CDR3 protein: CASSLILAGDEQFF
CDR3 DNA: TGTGCCAGCAGTTTAATACTAGCGGGGGATGAGCAGTTCTTC

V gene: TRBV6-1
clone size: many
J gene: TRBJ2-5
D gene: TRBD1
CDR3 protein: CASSRDRDQETQYF
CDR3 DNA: TGTGCCAGCAGCCGGGACAGGGACCAAGAGACCCAGTACTTC

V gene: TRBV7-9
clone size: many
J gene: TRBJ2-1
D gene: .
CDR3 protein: CASSFAGDEQFF
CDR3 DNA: TGTGCCAGCAGCTTTGCCGGGGATGAGCAGTTCTTC

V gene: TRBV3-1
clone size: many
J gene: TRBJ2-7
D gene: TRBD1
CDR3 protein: CASSREQGTTYEQYF
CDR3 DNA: TGTGCCAGCAGCCGCGAACAGGGGACCACCTACGAGCAGTACTTC

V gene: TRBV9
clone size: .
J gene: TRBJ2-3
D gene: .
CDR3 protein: CASSPAGGPKDTQYF
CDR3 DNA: TGTGCCAGCAGTCCCGCTGGGGGGCCCAAAGATACGCAGTATTTT

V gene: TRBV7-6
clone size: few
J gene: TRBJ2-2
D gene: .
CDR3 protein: CASSLYLGPHYGELFF
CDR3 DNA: TGTGCCAGCAGCTTATATCTGGGGCCTCATTACGGGGAGCTGTTTTTT

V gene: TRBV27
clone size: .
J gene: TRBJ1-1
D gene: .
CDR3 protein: CASSGVRRGSTEAFF
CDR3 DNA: TGTGCCAGCAGCGGCGTAAGAAGAGGCAGCACTGAAGCTTTCTTT

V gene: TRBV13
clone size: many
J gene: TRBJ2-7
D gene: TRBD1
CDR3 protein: CASSLEGDSSYEQYF
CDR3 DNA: TGTGCCAGCAGCTTAGAAGGGGACAGCTCCTACGAGCAGTACTTC

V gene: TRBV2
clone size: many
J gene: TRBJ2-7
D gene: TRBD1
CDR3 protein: CASSAGQGFYEQYF
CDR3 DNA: TGTGCCAGCAGCGCGGGACAGGGATTCTACGAGCAGTACTTC

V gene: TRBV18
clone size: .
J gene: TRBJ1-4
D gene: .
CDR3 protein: CASSPDRRGQEKLFF
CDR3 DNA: TGTGCCAGCTCACCAGACAGAAGGGGCCAAGAAAAACTGTTTTTT

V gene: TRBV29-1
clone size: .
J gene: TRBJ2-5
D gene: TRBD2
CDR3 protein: CSVAGGRETQYF
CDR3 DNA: TGCAGCGTAGCGGGGGGGCGAGAGACCCAGTACTTC

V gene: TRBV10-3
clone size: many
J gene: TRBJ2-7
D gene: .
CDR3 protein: CANLNEQYF
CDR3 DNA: TGTGCCAACCTAAACGAGCAGTACTTC

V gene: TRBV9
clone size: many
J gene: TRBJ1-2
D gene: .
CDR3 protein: CASSVGAPMSYGYTF
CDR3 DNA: TGTGCCAGCAGCGTCGGGGCACCAATGTCCTATGGCTACACCTTC